This TCR beta chain was captured by sequencing in a study of response to subunit inactivated influenza vaccine. Study results and caveats: It was suggested by the authors that few new T cells are recruited by each seasonal influenza vaccination.

Turning to this clonotype: No antigen is known for it.

Each CDR3 protein gets one entry after TCRdb re-called the RT-PCR reads with MiXCR. The table shows about 650,000 distinct CDR3 sequences, with more than 15% occurring only once. Germline CDR1 reads MNHEY; CDR2 reads SMNVEV (reference sequence). Trimming pared 4 bases from V and 0 bases from J, leaving 13 bases between. The CDR3 runs to 15 residues. This sequence joins TRBV27 and TRBJ2-7; D is uncertain. This TCR came from a man aged 45-65 years who received an inactivated influenza vaccine. Sequenced material: PBMCs from blood, taken approximately 12 days after vaccination. The CDR3 region is CASSSTVKNSYEQYF. The CDR3 DNA sequence: TGTGCCAGCAGTTCGACGGTAAAGAACTCCTACGAGCAGTACTTC.